These T cell receptor beta chains were read from a single sample in a study of T cells in Graves' hyperthyroidism and ophthalmopathy. TCRdb redid the calling of the multiplex PCR reads with MiXCR, one entry per CDR3 protein. The sample carries fewer than 350,000 distinct CDR3 sequences, roughly 13% recorded once. The specimen was blood. Receptors originate from a woman aged 25 to 45 with Graves' hyperthyroidism that later progressed to Graves' ophthalmopathy. Each CDR3 is given with its conserved first and last residue. Each record gives: D gene, clone size, V gene, J gene, CDR3 DNA, CDR3 protein. D genes are given only for firm matches. Clone size is not always given. Where it is, it says once, few, many or a class for expanded clones.

d_gene: -; abundance: -; v_gene: TRBV6-4; j_gene: TRBJ2-3; CDR3nt: TGTGCCAGCAGTGAGGTTCCGAGCACAGATACGCAGTATTTT; CDR3aa: CASSEVPSTDTQYF
d_gene: -; abundance: many; v_gene: TRBV20-1; j_gene: TRBJ2-5; CDR3nt: TGCAGTGCTATAGTAGGACTATCCCAAGAGACCCAGTACTTC; CDR3aa: CSAIVGLSQETQYF
d_gene: -; abundance: few; v_gene: TRBV12-3/TRBV12-4; j_gene: TRBJ1-3; CDR3nt: TGTGCCAGCAGTTTAGTGGACCGGGCGGAAGACACCATATATTTT; CDR3aa: CASSLVDRAEDTIYF
d_gene: -; abundance: many; v_gene: TRBV10-3; j_gene: TRBJ1-3; CDR3nt: TGTGCCATCAGTCCTCTGGGGGGGCCTGGAAACACCATATATTTT; CDR3aa: CAISPLGGPGNTIYF
d_gene: -; abundance: many; v_gene: TRBV27; j_gene: TRBJ2-3; CDR3nt: TGTGCCAGCAGTTTAACTCCCCCGCCGGGACTTCCGACAGATACGCAGTATTTT; CDR3aa: CASSLTPPPGLPTDTQYF
d_gene: -; abundance: many; v_gene: TRBV7-9; j_gene: TRBJ2-2; CDR3nt: TGTGCCAGCAGCCCGGCCTTGAACACCGGGGAGCTGTTTTTT; CDR3aa: CASSPALNTGELFF
d_gene: -; abundance: many; v_gene: TRBV3-1; j_gene: TRBJ1-5; CDR3nt: TGTGCCAGCAGCCAAGGAGCAGGGAACCCCCAGCATTTT; CDR3aa: CASSQGAGNPQHF
d_gene: TRBD2; abundance: many; v_gene: TRBV7-3; j_gene: TRBJ2-1; CDR3nt: TGTGCCAGCAGCCAGGGGACTAGCGGCAATGAGCAGTTCTTC; CDR3aa: CASSQGTSGNEQFF
d_gene: -; abundance: many; v_gene: TRBV12-3/TRBV12-4; j_gene: TRBJ2-1; CDR3nt: TGTGCCAGCAGTTTAGGAGGGTATTCCTACAATGAGCAGTTCTTC; CDR3aa: CASSLGGYSYNEQFF
d_gene: -; abundance: many; v_gene: TRBV7-9; j_gene: TRBJ2-1; CDR3nt: TGTGCCAGCAGCTTAGTCGGCGGGACTGGGTTCTTC; CDR3aa: CASSLVGGTGFF
d_gene: -; abundance: many; v_gene: TRBV30; j_gene: TRBJ1-1; CDR3nt: TGTGCCTGGAGTTTGGCCGCGAACACTGAAGCTTTCTTT; CDR3aa: CAWSLAANTEAFF
d_gene: -; abundance: many; v_gene: TRBV7-2; j_gene: TRBJ2-1; CDR3nt: TGTGCCAGCAGCTTCGCGGTCTACAATGAGCAGTTCTTC; CDR3aa: CASSFAVYNEQFF
d_gene: TRBD2; abundance: -; v_gene: TRBV12-3/TRBV12-4; j_gene: TRBJ2-5; CDR3nt: TGTGCCAGCAGCTCCGGGACTAGCGGGTGGCAAGAGACCCAGTACTTC; CDR3aa: CASSSGTSGWQETQYF
d_gene: -; abundance: many; v_gene: TRBV27; j_gene: TRBJ2-3; CDR3nt: TGTGCCAGCAGGGGCGCTTCCCCGACGCAGTATTTT; CDR3aa: CASRGASPTQYF
d_gene: -; abundance: many; v_gene: TRBV27; j_gene: TRBJ2-3; CDR3nt: TGTGCCAGCAGTCGGGACCCCCCGAGGGACACAGATACGCAGTATTTT; CDR3aa: CASSRDPPRDTDTQYF
d_gene: TRBD1; abundance: few; v_gene: TRBV12-3/TRBV12-4; j_gene: TRBJ2-1; CDR3nt: TGTGCCAGCAGTCGGGACAGGCTAAGCGGGCAGTTCTTC; CDR3aa: CASSRDRLSGQFF
d_gene: -; abundance: few; v_gene: TRBV5-4; j_gene: TRBJ2-7; CDR3nt: TGTGCCAGCAGCTTGTGGCACAGAGCCTACGAGCAGTACTTC; CDR3aa: CASSLWHRAYEQYF
d_gene: TRBD2; abundance: -; v_gene: TRBV12-3/TRBV12-4; j_gene: TRBJ2-4; CDR3nt: TGTGCCAGCAGACCGCCGCCGGGACTAGCGATTAAACGGGGGGAAAACATTCAGTACTTC; CDR3aa: CASRPPPGLAIKRGENIQYF
d_gene: TRBD2; abundance: few; v_gene: TRBV6-2/TRBV6-3; j_gene: TRBJ2-7; CDR3nt: TGTGCCAGCACTTTGGCGGGAGGCGGGGTGCAGTACTTC; CDR3aa: CASTLAGGGVQYF
d_gene: TRBD2; abundance: many; v_gene: TRBV28; j_gene: TRBJ2-4; CDR3nt: TGTGCCACCGGGGGGGGAATAGCCAAAAACATTCAGTACTTC; CDR3aa: CATGGGIAKNIQYF
d_gene: TRBD2; abundance: many; v_gene: TRBV28; j_gene: TRBJ2-5; CDR3nt: TGTGCCAGCGGTGGTAGCGGGGTTCAGGCCCAGTACTTC; CDR3aa: CASGGSGVQAQYF
d_gene: TRBD1; abundance: many; v_gene: TRBV2; j_gene: TRBJ1-5; CDR3nt: TGTGCCAGCAATTTTTTGGGACAGGGCTATAGCAATCAGCCCCAGCATTTT; CDR3aa: CASNFLGQGYSNQPQHF
d_gene: -; abundance: many; v_gene: TRBV18; j_gene: TRBJ2-5; CDR3nt: TGTGCCAGCTCACCCCAAGCGAGGCAAGAGACCCAGTACTTC; CDR3aa: CASSPQARQETQYF
d_gene: -; abundance: -; v_gene: TRBV6-4; j_gene: TRBJ1-6; CDR3nt: TGTGCCAGCAGTGACTCGACTAGTGGGGGGTCTTCACCCCTCCACTTT; CDR3aa: CASSDSTSGGSSPLHF
d_gene: -; abundance: few; v_gene: TRBV4-3; j_gene: TRBJ1-2; CDR3nt: TGCGCCAGCTTTGGTTCAAACTATGGCTACACCTTC; CDR3aa: CASFGSNYGYTF
d_gene: -; abundance: -; v_gene: TRBV20-1; j_gene: TRBJ1-2; CDR3nt: TGCAGCCTATCGACAGGCTCTAGGTATGGCTACACCTTC; CDR3aa: CSLSTGSRYGYTF
d_gene: -; abundance: many; v_gene: TRBV6-2/TRBV6-3; j_gene: TRBJ1-5; CDR3nt: TGTGCCAGCAGTACGGAAAATCAGCCCCAGCATTTT; CDR3aa: CASSTENQPQHF
d_gene: TRBD1; abundance: many; v_gene: TRBV20-1; j_gene: TRBJ1-5; CDR3nt: TGCAGTGCTAGAGATCTAGCCAGGGGGATCGAGCAGCCCCAGCATTTT; CDR3aa: CSARDLARGIEQPQHF
d_gene: -; abundance: many; v_gene: TRBV12-3/TRBV12-4; j_gene: TRBJ2-3; CDR3nt: TGTGCCAGCAGTTATGGAGATACGCAGTATTTT; CDR3aa: CASSYGDTQYF
d_gene: TRBD1; abundance: -; v_gene: TRBV12-3/TRBV12-4; j_gene: TRBJ1-2; CDR3nt: TGTGCCAGCACCCGTTCGGGGGACAGGGTGGCCAACTATGGCTACACCTTC; CDR3aa: CASTRSGDRVANYGYTF
d_gene: -; abundance: -; v_gene: TRBV4-1; j_gene: TRBJ2-2; CDR3nt: TGCGCCAGCAGCCAAGAGCAGGGAGAGACCGGGGAGCTGTTTTTT; CDR3aa: CASSQEQGETGELFF
d_gene: TRBD1; abundance: -; v_gene: TRBV20-1; j_gene: TRBJ2-7; CDR3nt: TGCAGTGCTAGAGATCCAAACAGGGGGTCCTACGAGCAGTACTTC; CDR3aa: CSARDPNRGSYEQYF
d_gene: -; abundance: few; v_gene: TRBV20-1; j_gene: TRBJ1-2; CDR3nt: TGCAGTGCTAGAGGGTCTGCCGATAACTATGGCTACACCTTC; CDR3aa: CSARGSADNYGYTF
d_gene: TRBD2; abundance: few; v_gene: TRBV19; j_gene: TRBJ2-7; CDR3nt: TGTGCCAGTAGAAAGACTAGCGGGATTTACGAGCAGTACTTC; CDR3aa: CASRKTSGIYEQYF
d_gene: -; abundance: many; v_gene: TRBV3-1; j_gene: TRBJ1-2; CDR3nt: TGTGCCAGCAGCCAAGCGAACAGGAACTATGGCTACACCTTC; CDR3aa: CASSQANRNYGYTF
d_gene: TRBD2; abundance: few; v_gene: TRBV13; j_gene: TRBJ2-5; CDR3nt: TGTGCCAGCAGCTTAGAGGGACTAGCCGGACGAGAGACCCAGTACTTC; CDR3aa: CASSLEGLAGRETQYF
d_gene: TRBD1; abundance: many; v_gene: TRBV2; j_gene: TRBJ2-1; CDR3nt: TGTGCCAGCAGTGTACCCGGGACAGGGGTTTACAATGAGCAGTTCTTC; CDR3aa: CASSVPGTGVYNEQFF
d_gene: -; abundance: many; v_gene: TRBV27; j_gene: TRBJ1-2; CDR3nt: TGTGCCAGCAGTTCCTCCGGGACGGAGGGCTACACCTTC; CDR3aa: CASSSSGTEGYTF